A selection of T cell receptor beta chains follows, all from one sample in a study of OX40 agonist ivuxolimab in advanced cancers. TCRdb keeps only in-frame clones here, not all; method: immunoSEQ multiplex PCR. Here the sample spans tens of thousands of clones, over 80% being singletons. The sequencing here drew on CD4+ or CD8+ T cells sorted from blood, taken in a trial of the OX40 agonist ivuxolimab. These receptors were taken from an adult with an advanced solid tumor such as melanoma, head and neck, liver or kidney cancer. The CDR3 runs from the conserved cysteine through the conserved F or W. D genes are given only for firm matches. Clone size is given for some rows only: seen once, a few or many times, or a class if the clone is expanded.

length	size	D	V	J	DNA	CDR3
14	-	-	TRBV7-8	TRBJ1-1	TGTGCCAGCAGCCTGGGTCGACGGGACACTGAAGCTTTCTTT	CASSLGRRDTEAFF
17	once	TRBD2	TRBV7-3	TRBJ2-3	TGTGCCAGCAGCTTAAGAGGAGCGGGGGGGCCTGAAGATACGCAGTATTTT	CASSLRGAGGPEDTQYF
15	-	-	TRBV13	TRBJ2-6	TGTGCCAGCAGCTTAGATGTGTTCGGGGCCAACGTCCTGACTTTC	CASSLDVFGANVLTF
20	-	TRBD2	TRBV28	TRBJ2-7	TGTGCCAGCAGTTTATTTCGTGGGACAGGTCCAGCGGGGGGGATCTACGAGCAGTACTTC	CASSLFRGTGPAGGIYEQYF
15	-	-	TRBV4-1	TRBJ2-3	TGCGCCAGCAGCCATTGGGGCGATCTTGAAGATACGCAGTATTTT	CASSHWGDLEDTQYF
12	-	-	TRBV28	TRBJ1-1	TGTGCCAGCAGTCCCTTCGAGACCAAAGCTTTCTTT	CASSPFETKAFF
15	-	TRBD2	TRBV6-6	TRBJ2-2	TGTGCCAGCAGTACGGGACTAGCTGACACCGGGGAGCTGTTTTTT	CASSTGLADTGELFF
13	-	-	TRBV2	TRBJ1-2	TGTGCCAGCAGTCGGGACGGACGCTATGGCTACACCTTC	CASSRDGRYGYTF
14	-	TRBD1	TRBV5-4	TRBJ2-5	TGTGCCAGCAGTTTCGGACAGGGCCAAGAGACCCAGTACTTC	CASSFGQGQETQYF
16	-	-	TRBV5-4	TRBJ1-1	TGTGCCAGCAGCCCCGCGGGGGGAATCATGAACACTGAAGCTTTCTTT	CASSPAGGIMNTEAFF
15	-	-	TRBV5-5	TRBJ2-7	TGTGCCAGCAGCCTCACACGGGGGAGACTCTACGAGCAGTACTTC	CASSLTRGRLYEQYF
14	-	-	TRBV6-1	TRBJ2-7	TGTGCCAGCAGTGAAGCGCCCATAGCCTACGAGCAGTACTTC	CASSEAPIAYEQYF
15	-	-	TRBV2	TRBJ1-1	TGTGCCAGCAGTACGCGTAGGGGGGGCCGGACTGAAGCTTTCTTT	CASSTRRGGRTEAFF
16	-	TRBD1	TRBV2	TRBJ2-1	TGTGCCAGCAGTGATGGCCGAGGGACAGGGGAGGATGAGCAGTTCTTC	CASSDGRGTGEDEQFF
14	-	-	TRBV2	TRBJ1-3	TGTGCCAGCAGTGTAAGGGGGACTGGAAACACCATATATTTT	CASSVRGTGNTIYF
11	-	-	TRBV18	TRBJ1-1	TGTGCCAGCTCACCACCGGGTAAAGCTTTCTTT	CASSPPGKAFF
17	-	TRBD2	TRBV29-1	TRBJ2-2	TGCAGCGTTGAGACTAGCGGGAGTTTCAGGGGGACCGGGGAGCTGTTTTTT	CSVETSGSFRGTGELFF
16	-	TRBD1	TRBV28	TRBJ1-2	TGTGCCAGCAGTTCCCTAGGGACAGGGGCTAACTATGGCTACACCTTC	CASSSLGTGANYGYTF
16	few	TRBD1	TRBV30	TRBJ1-1	TGTGCCTGGAGTGCCCAGAGGGACAGGAGGAACACTGAAGCTTTCTTT	CAWSAQRDRRNTEAFF
13	-	TRBD1	TRBV6-5	TRBJ1-4	TGTGCCAGCCGGACAGGGGGTCAGGAAAAACTGTTTTTT	CASRTGGQEKLFF
15	-	-	TRBV4-1	TRBJ2-7	TGCGCCAGCAGCCAAGATCCGACAGATTGGGGGGAGCAGTACTTC	CASSQDPTDWGEQYF
10	-	-	TRBV2	TRBJ2-1	TGTGCCAGCGGCCAGGCTGAGCAGTTCTTC	CASGQAEQFF
14	-	-	TRBV6-5	TRBJ1-4	TGTGCCAGCAGTGAACGAGCAACTAATGAAAAACTGTTTTTT	CASSERATNEKLFF
11	-	-	TRBV15	TRBJ2-7	TGTGCCACCAGCAGAGAGGGCGAGCAGTACTTC	CATSREGEQYF
15	-	-	TRBV7-2	TRBJ2-7	TGTGCCAGCAGCTTAAGCATCCTAAGCTCCTACGAGCAGTACTTC	CASSLSILSSYEQYF
12	-	-	TRBV27	TRBJ2-7	TGTGCCAGCAGCCCCGGATGGTACGAGCAGTACTTC	CASSPGWYEQYF
14	-	-	TRBV9	TRBJ1-5	TGTGCCAGCAGCGGGGGAGCGGGCAATCAGCCCCAGCATTTT	CASSGGAGNQPQHF
14	-	-	TRBV5-6	TRBJ1-2	TGTGCCAGCAGAAGAGGGGTTGATGGGTATGGCTACACCTTC	CASRRGVDGYGYTF
14	-	TRBD1	TRBV19	TRBJ1-1	TGTGCCAGTAGCGGACAGGGTTTAGACACTGAAGCTTTCTTT	CASSGQGLDTEAFF
14	-	-	TRBV5-1	TRBJ2-3	TGCGCCAGCAGCTTGGATAATCGGGGAGATACGCAGTATTTT	CASSLDNRGDTQYF
15	-	-	TRBV4-1	TRBJ1-6	TGCGCCAGCAGCCAAGATGAGGGCGAGAATTCACCCCTCCACTTT	CASSQDEGENSPLHF
12	-	-	TRBV6-1	TRBJ1-1	TGTGCCAGCAGTGAGCAACCAGGTGAAGCTTTCTTT	CASSEQPGEAFF
17	-	TRBD1	TRBV7-9	TRBJ2-2	TGTGCCAGCAGCCCCAGGTGGGGGACAGGTTCAACCGGGGAGCTGTTTTTT	CASSPRWGTGSTGELFF
14	-	TRBD2	TRBV2	TRBJ2-5	TGTGCCAGCACTAGCGGGGTGGGGGGCGAGACCCAGTACTTC	CASTSGVGGETQYF